This TCR beta chain was captured by sequencing in a study of blood T cell repertoires in COVID-19. Only in-frame clones appear in the TCRdb table, and some are missing; sequencing was by immunoSEQ multiplex PCR. The data show roughly 220,000 clones, around 91% seen once. All enrollees were about 18 to 89 years old and from about two dozen US areas. Losses at the gene ends were 6 bases for V and 3 bases for J; bases not matched to a gene: 4. The V gene's germline CDR1 is SEHNR and CDR2 FQNEAQ (reference sequence). This CDR3 is built from 15 residues. The chain joins TRBV7-9 to TRBJ2-3; 12 positions agree with TRBD2. The clonotype originates from a woman in her late teens or twenties in a cohort exposed to, infected with or recovered from COVID-19 (not recorded which). Sequencing was carried out using PBMCs or T cells enriched from blood (not recorded which). CDR3 sequence: CASRRLAGGTDTQYF. CDR3 DNA: TGTGCCAGCAGGCGCCTAGCGGGAGGGACAGATACGCAGTATTTT. Full variable domain (remainder filled in from reference TRBV7-9 and TRBJ2-3): DTGVSQNPRHKITKRGQNVTFRCDPISEHNRLYWYRQTLGQGPEFLTYFQNEAQLEKSRLLSDRFSAERPKGSFSTLEIQRTEQGDSAMYLCASRRLAGGTDTQYFGPGTRLTVL.